Listed below are T cell receptor beta chains from one sample, sequenced in a study of blood T cell repertoires in COVID-19. Libraries were prepared by immunoSEQ multiplex PCR; TCRdb keeps only in-frame clonotypes and omits some of them. The sample lists hundreds of thousands of clones; about nine tenths were seen once. The sequencing sample was made of PBMCs or T cells enriched from blood (not recorded which). These receptors all stem from a woman aged 50 to 65 who had been exposed to COVID-19. The CDR3 runs from the conserved cysteine through the conserved F or W. A D gene is named only where the DNA matches it firmly. Not all rows give a size; the values are once, few, many and, for expanded clones, a class.

TGTGCCAGCACCCCGGCAGGGGGCGACGACTATGGCTACACCTTC	CASTPAGGDDYGYTF	TRBV28	TRBJ1-2	TRBD1	NA
TGTGCCAGCAGGGAACAGGGGTTGACGAACACTGAAGCTTTCTTT	CASREQGLTNTEAFF	TRBV2	TRBJ1-1	TRBD1	NA
TGTGCCAGCAGCTTAGCCCTGACTAGCGGGGGGGCCGGCGCCGGGGAGCTGTTTTTT	CASSLALTSGGAGAGELFF	TRBV7-2	TRBJ2-2	TRBD2	NA
TGTGCCAGCAGCCCAGGAGGCGGGGGAGCCTACGAGCAGTACTTC	CASSPGGGGAYEQYF	TRBV7-2	TRBJ2-7	TRBD2	NA
TGTGCCAGCAGTCAGGAATATGGCTACACCTTC	CASSQEYGYTF	TRBV28	TRBJ1-2	NA	NA
TGCAGTGCTAGTAATAGGGAGAACTACGAGCAGTACTTC	CSASNRENYEQYF	TRBV20-1	TRBJ2-7	NA	NA
TGTGCCAGCAGCACAGCGGGGGCCAATGGCTACACCTTC	CASSTAGANGYTF	TRBV4-2	TRBJ1-2	NA	NA
TGTGCCAGCAGCTTAGTTTCGCGCTCTTCCGGAAACACCATATATTTT	CASSLVSRSSGNTIYF	TRBV11-1	TRBJ1-3	NA	NA
TGTGCCAGCACCCCAGGGGGGACCAATCAGCCCCAGCATTTT	CASTPGGTNQPQHF	TRBV28	TRBJ1-5	TRBD1	NA
TGTGCCACCAGCAGAGTACGGTTTGGCGGGCAAGAGACCCAGTACTTC	CATSRVRFGGQETQYF	TRBV15	TRBJ2-5	NA	NA
TGTGCCAGCAAAAAGGAGGTCCCTGAAAACAATGAGCAGTTCTTC	CASKKEVPENNEQFF	TRBV2	TRBJ2-1	NA	NA
TGTGCCAGTAGACTGACTAGCGGGAAAAACATTCAGTACTTC	CASRLTSGKNIQYF	TRBV19	TRBJ2-4	TRBD2	once
TGTGCCAGTAGTATAGGCGACAGGGGGCATGGCTACACCTTC	CASSIGDRGHGYTF	TRBV19	TRBJ1-2	TRBD1	once
TGTGCCAGCACGCTAGCGGATGAGCAGTTCTTC	CASTLADEQFF	TRBV6-5	TRBJ2-1	TRBD2	NA
TGTGCCAGCAGCTTGGGACTAGCGAGAACCGGGGAGCTGTTTTTT	CASSLGLARTGELFF	TRBV7-9	TRBJ2-2	TRBD2	NA
TGTGCCAGCAGCCATTATACAGGGTCGGACGAGCAGTACTTC	CASSHYTGSDEQYF	TRBV4-2	TRBJ2-7	NA	NA
TGTGCCAGCAGTTTAAGGGACAGGCACTACGAGCAGTACTTC	CASSLRDRHYEQYF	TRBV27	TRBJ2-7	TRBD1	NA
TGTGCCAGCAGTGAGAGGGGAGGGAAAACAGGAGGCTACACCTTC	CASSERGGKTGGYTF	TRBV2	TRBJ1-2	NA	once
TGTGCCAGCAGCGTAGTTTCTTTCGGGTCACCCCTCCACTTT	CASSVVSFGSPLHF	TRBV9	TRBJ1-6	NA	NA
TGTGCCAGTAGTATCCAAGGGGTGGAAAAACTGTTTTTT	CASSIQGVEKLFF	TRBV19	TRBJ1-4	NA	NA
TGTGCCAGCAGTTACTATTCCCAGGGTCAGCCCCAGCATTTT	CASSYYSQGQPQHF	TRBV6-5	TRBJ1-5	NA	NA
TGTGCCAGCAGTGAAGCGCTCAGGACAGAGAATCAGCCCCAGCATTTT	CASSEALRTENQPQHF	TRBV2	TRBJ1-5	NA	NA
TGTGCCAGCGTGGCAGTCCAACAGGGTGAGCAGTTCTTC	CASVAVQQGEQFF	TRBV6-5	TRBJ2-1	NA	once
TGTGCCAGCAGCCAAGAAGACACCCTCGGAGGCGCTGAAGCTTTCTTT	CASSQEDTLGGAEAFF	TRBV4-2	TRBJ1-1	NA	NA
TGTGCCAGCAGAGACAGTCCCGGGGAGCTGTTTTTT	CASRDSPGELFF	TRBV28	TRBJ2-2	NA	NA
TGTGCCAGCAGTCTAGAACAGGGGGCGAGGCAGCCCCAGCATTTT	CASSLEQGARQPQHF	TRBV6-5	TRBJ1-5	TRBD1	NA
TGTGCCAGCAGCCGGACTAGCGGGAGCAATGAGCAGTTCTTC	CASSRTSGSNEQFF	TRBV14	TRBJ2-1	TRBD2	once
TGCGCCAGCAGACCGGCTGGGGGGAGCACAGATACGCAGTATTTT	CASRPAGGSTDTQYF	TRBV5-1	TRBJ2-3	NA	NA
TGTGCCAGCAGTTTTAGGGGTAACACTGAAGCTTTCTTT	CASSFRGNTEAFF	TRBV12-3/TRBV12-4	TRBJ1-1	NA	NA
TGTGCCAGCAGCCCCAGACTAGCGGGGGGTCGAGATACGCAGTATTTT	CASSPRLAGGRDTQYF	TRBV5-6	TRBJ2-3	TRBD2	NA
TGTGCCAGCTCACCATCGGGGGGCGGTCAGCCCCAGCATTTT	CASSPSGGGQPQHF	TRBV18	TRBJ1-5	NA	once
TGTGCCAGCAGCCAAGTTACTAGGGCGTTTGGGGGGAATGAGCAGTTCTTC	CASSQVTRAFGGNEQFF	TRBV14	TRBJ2-1	NA	NA
TGTGCCAGCAGCCCTTGGGACAGGGAGGGAAATGGCTACACCTTC	CASSPWDREGNGYTF	TRBV3-1/TRBV3-2	TRBJ1-2	TRBD1	NA
TGTGCCAGCAGATCCCCAGGGGGGAACACTGAAGCTTTCTTT	CASRSPGGNTEAFF	TRBV27	TRBJ1-1	TRBD1	NA
TGTGCCAGCGTCCGATCAGGGTCAAAAGTGGACTATGGCTACACCTTC	CASVRSGSKVDYGYTF	TRBV28	TRBJ1-2	NA	NA
TGTGCCAGCAGTTTAGCAGCGGAAGCTTTCTTT	CASSLAAEAFF	TRBV12-3/TRBV12-4	TRBJ1-1	NA	NA
TGTGCCAGCAGCCAAGCGGGGACTAGCACAGATACGCAGTATTTT	CASSQAGTSTDTQYF	TRBV3-1/TRBV3-2	TRBJ2-3	NA	once
TGTGCCAGCAGCTTATTTTTCGGGACAGGGCCCTACGAGCAGTACTTC	CASSLFFGTGPYEQYF	TRBV7-8	TRBJ2-7	TRBD1	NA
TGTGCCAGCAGCCCAAGGAGGGCTAGCGGGGGTTACACCGGGGAGCTGTTTTTT	CASSPRRASGGYTGELFF	TRBV3-1/TRBV3-2	TRBJ2-2	TRBD2	NA
TGTGCCAGCTCACCACCTTCCGGTTACAATGAGCAGTTCTTC	CASSPPSGYNEQFF	TRBV18	TRBJ2-1	NA	NA
TGTGCCAGCAGCCGGGGGGTGATAGCGGGGACCACAGATACGCAGTATTTT	CASSRGVIAGTTDTQYF	TRBV3-1/TRBV3-2	TRBJ2-3	TRBD2	NA
TGCGCCAGCAGCTTGGAGGGACAGGAGTACAATGAGCAGTTCTTC	CASSLEGQEYNEQFF	TRBV5-1	TRBJ2-1	TRBD1	NA
TGTGCCAGCAGCTTAGGGGAGGGGCGACGAGAGACCCAGTACTTC	CASSLGEGRRETQYF	TRBV7-2	TRBJ2-5	TRBD2	NA